This T cell receptor beta chain was retrieved from a study of identical twins. Whole-study findings and limits: Rather than following the same donors, the conclusions depended on cross-sectional statistical analysis.

Only a few counts were recorded for this clonotype. The antigen is unknown. The V gene end was trimmed by 3 bases and the J gene end by 5 bases; junction bases not matched to a gene: 4. CDR3 length equals 14 residues. All donors comprised healthy Caucasians. Each cDNA held unique molecular identifiers, and template switching gave it a universal primer site. TCRdb called the 5' RACE reads again in MiXCR, with one record for every CDR3 protein. The sample has around 960,000 distinct CDR3 sequences; approximately 13% are singletons. The same data also contributed to another study, on yellow fever vaccine responses in identical twins. That study reports: Twins reportedly appeared to share part of their vaccine T cell response while keeping part individual.

This chain uses TRBV12-3 or TRBV12-4 with TRBJ2-5; 9 bases map to TRBD2. This TCR derives from a young woman in good health. The sequenced sample was PBMCs. This CDR3 reads CASSFWAGGETQYF. The CDR3 DNA reads TGTGCCAGCAGTTTTTGGGCGGGAGGGGAGACCCAGTACTTC.